Reported below is one TCR beta chain. Original processing methods: Estimates of nucleated cell counts were drawn from the amplification of reference gene primers. The method was immunoSEQ multiplex PCR; TCRdb's version includes in-frame clones alone and lacks a portion of them. Clonal size and the V and J genes are those of that table, whereas D and trimming came from the DNA. Of just under 75,000 clones listed, over 80% were seen once; the top ten hold about 2.5%. The sample is drawn from a study of blood T cell repertoires in COVID-19. Across the study: The origin of the acute and convalescent COVID-19 samples was the United States, Italy and Spain. T cells, B-cell-depleted T cells, or PBMCs provided the cDNA or gDNA that served as material.

The V end lost 2 bases, the J end lost 1 base, and 6 bases lay between the germline ends. The germline V gene encodes CDR1 SQVTM and CDR2 ANQGSEA. This CDR3 contains 13 residues. The sample comprised peripheral blood. V usage is TRBV29-1 and J usage is TRBJ1-3; no clear D gene. The clonotype was recovered from a man of 80 years or more with active or convalescent COVID-19. CDR3 residues: CSVESGSGNTIYF. CDR3 DNA sequence: TGCAGCGTTGAATCGGGTTCTGGAAACACCATATATTTT.